The entry below describes one T cell receptor beta chain. Assay: immunoSEQ multiplex PCR; the TCRdb copy retains only in-frame clones and omits some. This sample has some 370,000 clones; around 87% occur once, and the top ten carry about 6.8%. These data come from a study of blood T cell repertoires in COVID-19. Across the study: Both acute and convalescent COVID-19 samples were obtained from the United States, Italy and Spain. PBMCs, B-cell-depleted T cells, or T cells provided the cDNA or gDNA that made up the material.

Germline V gene sequence: CDR1 SGHTA, CDR2 FQGNSA. The V and J ends lost 1 base and 5 bases respectively, with 17 bases between them. The CDR3 runs to 16 residues. Sequencing input: peripheral blood. The chain employs TRBV7-2 and TRBJ2-5; possible D gene TRBD1, 6 bases. This receptor was obtained from a man in his late teens or twenties with active or convalescent COVID-19. The CDR3 DNA reads as TGTGCCAGCAGCTTAGGTTTGGGGGCTGTGCTGGAGACCCAGTACTTC. Translation: CASSLGLGAVLETQYF.